This TCR beta chain was captured by sequencing in a study of cytomegalovirus exposure and HLA in healthy donors. Study-level background: An early release of data contained about 85 million unique TCRs, which came from HLA-typed donors. Study-level findings and limits: In a later analysis, V- and J-gene trimming of beta chains associated with a DCLRE1C missense variant, replicated independently.

PCR employed 60 Vbeta and 13 Jbeta primers. In the study's own analysis: In a later analysis, about 11 million of approximately 86 million unique beta chains occurred in at least two donors. Clones were sequenced by immunoSEQ multiplex PCR, and TCRdb holds only the in-frame ones, with some missing. That table is the source of V, J and clone size, and D and trimming were worked out from the DNA. The sample has some 180,000 clones, 65% to 85% seen once. About this clone itself: Its cognate antigen is unknown.

The length of the CDR3 is 19 residues. The germline V gene encodes CDR1 SGHVS and CDR2 FQNEAQ. J lost 2 bases, V lost 1 base, and 17 bases had no gene match. The genes are TRBV7-8 and TRBJ2-7; TRBD1 aligns across 7 bases. Sequences were obtained from PBMCs. The clonotype was recovered from a girl aged 5-17 years in good health and CMV-seropositive. DNA of the CDR3: TGTGCCAGCAGCTTAGGAGGGACAGCCATGACCCGGGTCGCCTACGAGCAGTACTTC. Its translation is CASSLGGTAMTRVAYEQYF.